This TCR beta chain is drawn from a study of T cell responses to AZD1222 COVID-19 vaccine. Concerning this clone itself: What it binds is unknown.

CDR1 and CDR2 from the germline V gene are SGDLS and YYNGEE. V was cut by 4 bases and J by 0 bases, with 11 bases left in between. This CDR3 region has 15 residues. Study results and caveats: Every sample of the repertoires postdated the peak T cell response. Unmutated regions of variants are reportedly targeted by nearly half of spike-specific TCRs.

Profiling relied on immunoSEQ multiplex PCR, and the TCRdb table lists in-frame clones only, not all of them. The sample comprises approximately 85,000 clones, roughly 90% of which are singletons, and 7% rests with the top ten. The source is an adult in good health. The starting material was peripheral blood, obtained on day 0 of AZD1222 vaccination. The rearrangement uses TRBV9 and TRBJ1-3, with D maybe TRBD1 (5 bases). CDR3 coding DNA: TGTGCCAGCAGCACGATAACAGGCTCTGGAAACACCATATATTTT. Protein: CASSTITGSGNTIYF.